This TCR beta chain was captured in a study of blood T cell repertoires in COVID-19. Study in general: The United States, Italy and Spain supplied acute and convalescent COVID-19 samples.

The ends were cut back, 7 bases at V and 8 bases at J, with 18 bases in the middle. Germline assignment: CDR1 SGHNT and CDR2 YYREEE (reference sequence). This CDR3 spans 13 amino acids. Study processing details: How many nucleated cells were present was estimated from reference gene primer amplification. Sequenced by immunoSEQ multiplex PCR; TCRdb stores in-frame clones only, minus some. The V and J calls and clone size are taken from that table; D and trimming were inferred from the DNA. The table has some 99,000 clones, 87% seen once. Sequenced sample: peripheral blood. The chain couples TRBV5-4 to TRBJ1-2; D is perhaps TRBD1 (5 bases). The receptor was derived from a man aged 70 or older with acute or convalescent COVID-19. CDR3 DNA sequence: TGTGCCAGCGGACCGGGGGGAGCCGGGGGCTACACCTTC. It yields the protein CASGPGGAGGYTF.